This is a list of T cell receptor beta chains from one sample in a study of blood T cell repertoires in COVID-19. Here immunoSEQ multiplex PCR was the method, and the copy in TCRdb shows in-frame clones only, minus some. Of around 100,000 clones listed, more than 75% are singletons. The sequenced material came from peripheral blood. The receptors originated from a human donor in a cohort sampled during active COVID-19. CDR3s include the opening cysteine and the closing phenylalanine or tryptophan. A D gene is named only where the DNA matches it firmly. Expanded clones get a size class; other rows say once, few or many, or leave the size out.

d_call,cdr3_length,v_call,j_call,clone_size,cdr3_aa,cdr3_nt
.,16,TRBV7-2,TRBJ1-5,.,CASSPDRQPSLVPQHF,TGTGCCAGCAGCCCCGACAGACAACCCTCATTGGTTCCCCAGCATTTT
.,14,TRBV5-4,TRBJ2-3,once,CASGGLGREDTQYF,TGTGCCAGCGGGGGCTTGGGTCGGGAAGATACGCAGTATTTT
TRBD1,16,TRBV7-9,TRBJ1-5,.,CASSYGTGSGNQPQHF,TGTGCCAGCAGCTATGGGACAGGGTCGGGCAATCAGCCCCAGCATTTT
.,14,TRBV2,TRBJ2-2,few,CASSVRQGGGELFF,TGTGCCAGCAGTGTCCGCCAGGGGGGCGGGGAGCTGTTTTTT
.,17,TRBV25-1,TRBJ1-6,.,CASSEGYRALGNSPLHF,TGTGCCAGCAGTGAAGGCTACAGGGCCCTCGGTAATTCACCCCTCCACTTT
.,17,TRBV18,TRBJ1-2,once,CASSPDRGGGANYGYTF,TGTGCCAGCTCACCGGACAGAGGCGGGGGGGCTAACTATGGCTACACCTTC
TRBD1,13,TRBV6-5,TRBJ2-3,.,CASLTGPTDTQYF,TGTGCCAGTCTGACAGGGCCCACAGATACGCAGTATTTT
TRBD2,16,TRBV6-1,TRBJ2-1,few,CASSETRGGAYNEQFF,TGTGCCAGCAGTGAAACCCGGGGGGGCGCCTACAATGAGCAGTTCTTC
.,15,TRBV7-9,TRBJ2-5,.,CASSAGIGGGETQYF,TGTGCCAGCAGCGCCGGCATCGGGGGTGGAGAGACCCAGTACTTC
TRBD2,14,TRBV11-3,TRBJ2-7,.,CASSAGLAWVEQYF,TGTGCCAGCAGCGCGGGACTAGCTTGGGTCGAGCAGTACTTC
TRBD1,14,TRBV7-9,TRBJ1-1,once,CASSLTGENTEAFF,TGTGCCAGCAGCCTTACAGGGGAGAACACTGAAGCTTTCTTT
.,12,TRBV24-1,TRBJ1-5,.,CATRDTQGPQHF,TGTGCCACCAGGGACACCCAAGGCCCCCAGCATTTT
.,13,TRBV2,TRBJ1-2,.,CASSVSGNYGYTF,TGTGCCAGCAGTGTGTCAGGGAACTATGGCTACACCTTC
TRBD2,15,TRBV6-2/TRBV6-3,TRBJ2-7,few,CASSYVQAGRNEQYF,TGTGCCAGCAGTTATGTGCAGGCCGGGAGGAACGAGCAGTACTTC
TRBD1,15,TRBV6-5,TRBJ1-3,.,CASRPGTGAGNTIYF,TGTGCCAGCAGACCCGGGACAGGGGCTGGAAACACCATATATTTT
.,15,TRBV6-5,TRBJ1-5,.,CASSLGQYSNQPQHF,TGTGCCAGCAGCCTCGGACAGTATAGCAATCAGCCCCAGCATTTT
.,15,TRBV15,TRBJ1-5,few,CATSRDPTANQPQHF,TGTGCCACCAGCAGAGATCCGACAGCAAATCAGCCCCAGCATTTT
TRBD2,16,TRBV25-1,TRBJ2-7,.,CASSELSSGAVYEQYF,TGTGCCAGCAGTGAATTATCTAGCGGGGCCGTCTACGAGCAGTACTTC
.,12,TRBV12-5,TRBJ2-1,.,CASGRLYNEQFF,TGTGCTAGTGGGCGACTCTACAATGAGCAGTTCTTC
.,15,TRBV4-1,TRBJ1-1,.,CASSQVAPGDTEAFF,TGCGCCAGCAGCCAAGTTGCCCCAGGGGACACTGAAGCTTTCTTT
.,12,TRBV28,TRBJ1-2,.,CASTGLNYGYTF,TGTGCCAGCACAGGGCTCAACTATGGCTACACCTTC
TRBD2,15,TRBV11-2,TRBJ2-3,once,CASSPSGSSTDTQYF,TGTGCCAGCAGCCCTAGCGGGTCTAGCACAGATACGCAGTATTTT
.,11,TRBV29-1,TRBJ1-1,once,CSAQEGSEAFF,TGCAGCGCCCAGGAAGGCTCTGAAGCTTTCTTT
.,13,TRBV7-8,TRBJ1-2,.,CASSLPRSYGYTF,TGTGCCAGCAGCTTACCGCGGAGCTATGGCTACACCTTC
TRBD1,22,TRBV10-1,TRBJ1-6,.,CASSECEGAGGQVDTPHSPLHF,TGCGCCAGCAGTGAGTGTGAGGGAGCAGGGGGCCAGGTGGATACACCACATTCACCCCTCCACTTT
.,15,TRBV15,TRBJ2-5,.,CATSRDRAVQETQYF,TGTGCCACCAGCAGAGATCGAGCGGTTCAAGAGACCCAGTACTTC
TRBD1,15,TRBV7-8,TRBJ2-7,few,CASSPRTGSAYEQYF,TGTGCCAGCAGCCCCAGGACAGGGTCGGCCTACGAGCAGTACTTC
.,17,TRBV7-2,TRBJ2-2,.,CASSLAGEALNTGELFF,TGTGCCAGCAGCTTAGCGGGGGAGGCCTTAAACACCGGGGAGCTGTTTTTT
TRBD1,16,TRBV5-5,TRBJ1-4,.,CASSLPTGTDNEKLFF,TGTGCCAGCAGCCTCCCTACCGGGACAGATAATGAAAAACTGTTTTTT
TRBD2,16,TRBV11-3,TRBJ2-1,.,CASSVLTSGDYNEQFF,TGTGCCAGCAGCGTCTTGACTAGCGGGGACTACAATGAGCAGTTCTTC
.,14,TRBV6-2/TRBV6-3,TRBJ2-5,.,CASSPPGFQETQYF,TGTGCCAGCAGCCCCCCAGGGTTCCAAGAGACCCAGTACTTC
.,14,TRBV5-1,TRBJ1-5,.,CASSRRGGNQPQHF,TGCGCCAGCAGCCGTAGGGGCGGCAATCAGCCCCAGCATTTT
TRBD2,18,TRBV3-1/TRBV3-2,TRBJ2-1,.,CASSQGGTSGGSYNEQFF,TGTGCCAGCAGCCAAGGCGGGACTAGCGGGGGCTCCTACAATGAGCAGTTCTTC
.,11,TRBV2,TRBJ1-2,few,CASSEDSGYTF,TGTGCCAGCAGTGAGGACAGCGGCTACACCTTC
TRBD2,13,TRBV18,TRBJ2-3,once,CASSPPWGGPPYF,TGTGCCAGCTCACCCCCATGGGGGGGACCCCCGTATTTT
TRBD2,14,TRBV24-1,TRBJ2-5,.,CATSRRGVQETQYF,TGTGCCACCAGTCGGCGGGGGGTACAAGAGACCCAGTACTTC
TRBD1,17,TRBV19,TRBJ1-5,few,CASTTTRGPVGNQPQHF,TGTGCCAGTACTACCACCAGGGGGCCGGTCGGCAATCAGCCCCAGCATTTT
.,12,TRBV19,TRBJ1-6,.,CASSMGYSPFHF,TGTGCCAGTAGTATGGGCTATTCACCCTTCCACTTT
TRBD2,20,TRBV5-1,TRBJ2-2,.,CASSFPSRTSGGQNTGELFF,TGCGCCAGCAGCTTCCCCTCTAGGACTAGCGGGGGTCAGAACACCGGGGAGCTGTTTTTT
TRBD1,16,TRBV10-3,TRBJ1-4,.,CAISESGQGVNEKLFF,TGTGCCATCAGTGAGTCGGGACAGGGTGTTAATGAAAAACTGTTTTTT
.,14,TRBV5-8,TRBJ1-2,few,CASSFGLIFYGYTF,TGTGCCAGCAGCTTTGGGCTGATTTTTTATGGCTACACCTTC
.,15,TRBV10-3,TRBJ2-4,.,CAISEGDRRTDIQYF,TGTGCCATCAGTGAAGGAGACAGGCGGACGGACATTCAGTACTTC
TRBD2,16,TRBV18,TRBJ2-5,.,CASSRNSGGAQETQYF,TGTGCCAGCTCACGAAATAGCGGGGGGGCCCAAGAGACCCAGTACTTC
TRBD1,15,TRBV7-2,TRBJ2-1,.,CASSLDRGSYNEQFF,TGTGCCAGCAGCTTAGACAGGGGGTCGTACAATGAGCAGTTCTTC
TRBD1,16,TRBV7-2,TRBJ2-7,.,CASSSSGTGWSYEQYF,TGTGCCAGCAGCTCATCCGGGACAGGGTGGTCCTACGAGCAGTACTTC
TRBD1,19,TRBV28,TRBJ1-4,.,CASRSRDRSTEATNEKLFF,TGTGCCAGCAGGAGCCGGGACAGATCTACTGAGGCAACTAATGAAAAACTGTTTTTT
.,14,TRBV5-5,TRBJ2-5,.,CASSLGTSWETQYF,TGTGCCAGCAGCTTGGGAACTAGCTGGGAGACCCAGTACTTC
.,13,TRBV24-1,TRBJ1-2,.,CATSATGNYGYTF,TGTGCCACCAGTGCGACAGGAAACTATGGCTACACCTTC
TRBD1,14,TRBV18,TRBJ1-2,.,CASSPGQGTYGYTF,TGTGCCAGCTCCCCGGGACAGGGAACCTATGGCTACACCTTC
.,13,TRBV12-5,TRBJ1-2,.,CASGNITNYGYTF,TGTGCTAGTGGGAACATTACCAACTATGGCTACACCTTC
TRBD1,14,TRBV24-1,TRBJ2-1,.,CATAGTGKSNEQFF,TGTGCCACCGCCGGGACAGGGAAGAGTAATGAGCAGTTCTTC
.,14,TRBV7-2,TRBJ1-2,.,CASSFNGIDYGYTF,TGTGCCAGCAGCTTCAACGGGATCGACTATGGCTACACCTTC